A selection of T cell receptor beta chains follows, all from one sample in a study of shared clonotypes between healthy human individuals. Method: immunoSEQ multiplex PCR; TCRdb's copy keeps in-frame clones and lacks some. The data hold around 980,000 clones, with about 80% observed a single time. Sequencing was carried out using memory CD4+ T cells from PBMCs. The receptors were gathered from a man aged 18 to 30 in good health. Some clones in this sample may be carry-over from other donors' samples. CDR3s include the opening cysteine and the closing phenylalanine or tryptophan. D genes are given only for firm matches. Expanded clones are given a class, and other clones once, few, many or no size at all.

>.|TRBV9|.|TRBJ1-1
TGTGCCAGCAGCGCGGACGTGATGAACACTGAAGCTTTCTTT
CASSADVMNTEAFF
>.|TRBV20-1|.|TRBJ1-2
TGCAGTGCTCCGGGCCTGCAGTTC
CSAPGLQF
>few|TRBV27|TRBD1|TRBJ2-5
TGTGCCAGCAGGGGAACAGGGGGACAGACCCAGTACTTC
CASRGTGGQTQYF
>.|TRBV28|.|TRBJ1-2
TGTGCCATCAGCCCCTCGGGAGGGGACTATGGCTACACCTTC
CAISPSGGDYGYTF
>once|TRBV28|TRBD1|TRBJ2-3
TGTGCCAGCAGCCCCGGACAGGTCCCCTCAGATACGCAGTATTTT
CASSPGQVPSDTQYF
>.|TRBV6-5|.|TRBJ2-7
TGTGCCAGCAGCCATCGGGACACACCCTACGAGCAGTACTTC
CASSHRDTPYEQYF
>.|TRBV27|.|TRBJ1-1
TGTGCCAGCAGCCTGATTGACAGCCTGAACACTGAAGCTTTCTTT
CASSLIDSLNTEAFF
>.|TRBV4-2|TRBD2|TRBJ2-2
TGTGCCAGCAGCCCGAGGACTAGCGGGAGGGCCGGCGGGGAGCTGTTTTTT
CASSPRTSGRAGGELFF
>.|TRBV9|.|TRBJ2-2
TGTGCCAGCAGCGTAGACCCTCGGGGGCGTCAGTCCGCCGGGGAGCTGTTTTTT
CASSVDPRGRQSAGELFF
>.|TRBV6-5|.|TRBJ2-1
TGTGCCAGCAGTTCCTTCCTCACGGGAACCGAATCCGAGCAGTTCTTC
CASSSFLTGTESEQFF
>.|TRBV9|TRBD1|TRBJ1-5
TGTGCCAGCAGCGTAGACAGGGGGGTTCAGCCCCAGCATTTT
CASSVDRGVQPQHF
>.|TRBV7-3|.|TRBJ1-1
TGTGCCAGCAGCTTAACCCTGAACACTGAAGCTTTCTTT
CASSLTLNTEAFF
>.|TRBV5-4|.|TRBJ2-5
TGTGCCAGCAGCTTGGGGCAGCAAGAGACCCAGTACTTC
CASSLGQQETQYF
>.|TRBV30|TRBD2|TRBJ2-3
TGTGCCTGGAAAGCTAAAGCGGGAGTCGCGGATACGCAGTATTTT
CAWKAKAGVADTQYF
>.|TRBV19|.|TRBJ2-2
TGTGCCAGTAGTATAGATCCTTACACCGGGGAGCTGTTTTTT
CASSIDPYTGELFF
>.|TRBV9|.|TRBJ2-3
TGTGCCAGCAGCGTAGACCGGGGCACAGATACGCAGTATTTT
CASSVDRGTDTQYF
>.|TRBV7-7|.|TRBJ2-3
TGTGCCAGCAGCCCCGAATGGGCAGATACGCAGTATTTT
CASSPEWADTQYF
>.|TRBV5-6|.|TRBJ2-3
TGTGCCAGCAGCTTGCAGGTCGCAGATACGCAGTATTTT
CASSLQVADTQYF
>.|TRBV28|TRBD1|TRBJ2-2
TGTGCCAGCAGTCCGACAGGGGCGGCGGGCACCGGGGAGCTGTTTTTT
CASSPTGAAGTGELFF
>.|TRBV7-2|.|TRBJ1-3
TGTGCCAGCAGCTTAGAGTGGGGATCTGGAGACACCATATATTTT
CASSLEWGSGDTIYF
>once|TRBV25-1|.|TRBJ2-5
TGTGCCAGCTTCCAGGACAGTCAAGAGACCCAGTACTTC
CASFQDSQETQYF
>.|TRBV27|.|TRBJ2-3
TGTGCCAGCAGTCCCGGACACCCTTCTTGGGATACGCAGTATTTT
CASSPGHPSWDTQYF
>.|TRBV14|.|TRBJ2-5
TGTGCCAGCAGCCGGAACTATCCGGGGGCAGGGGAGACCCAGTACTTC
CASSRNYPGAGETQYF
>.|TRBV18|.|TRBJ1-1
TGTGCCAGCTCTCGACAGAACACTGAAGCTTTCTTT
CASSRQNTEAFF
>.|TRBV27|.|TRBJ1-5
TGTGCCAGCAGTAAGGGTAGGGGTTATCAGCCCCAGCATTTT
CASSKGRGYQPQHF
>.|TRBV4-1|TRBD2|TRBJ2-4
TGCGCCAGCAGCCAAGTAGCGGGAGCGGGCAAAAACATTCAGTACTTC
CASSQVAGAGKNIQYF
>.|TRBV5-1|.|TRBJ2-2
TGCGCCAGCAGCTTGGCGACGGGCAGCACCGGGGAGCTGTTTTTT
CASSLATGSTGELFF
>.|TRBV19|.|TRBJ1-5
TGTGCCAGTAGTATTAGGACCCCGGAAGATCAGCCCCAGCATTTT
CASSIRTPEDQPQHF
>.|TRBV6-1|.|TRBJ1-3
TGTGCCAGCAGTGACCGGGAATTTGGAAACACCATATATTTT
CASSDREFGNTIYF
>.|TRBV11-2|.|TRBJ1-1
TGTGCCAGCAGCCTTGGCTCGAACACTGAAGCTTTCTTT
CASSLGSNTEAFF
>few|TRBV4-2|.|TRBJ2-1
TGTGCCAGCAGCCCTCTCAGTGGGCGGGGTAGTGCTGAGCAGTTCTTC
CASSPLSGRGSAEQFF
>.|TRBV7-2|TRBD1|TRBJ2-1
TGTGCCAGCAGCTCCACAAGGGGGCGGAATGAGCAGTTCTTC
CASSSTRGRNEQFF
>few|TRBV30|TRBD1|TRBJ1-1
TGTGCCTGGAACATGGGACAGAGAAACACTGAAGCTTTCTTT
CAWNMGQRNTEAFF
>.|TRBV7-6|.|TRBJ2-3
TGTGCCAGCAGCCCTGCAACTAGCACAGATACGCAGTATTTT
CASSPATSTDTQYF
>.|TRBV29-1|TRBD2|TRBJ2-4
TGCAGCGTTCGGGGGGTATGGGAAAACATTCAGTACTTC
CSVRGVWENIQYF
>.|TRBV28|TRBD1|TRBJ1-4
TGTGCCAGCAGTTCGGGACAGTTAAATGAAAAACTGTTTTTT
CASSSGQLNEKLFF
>.|TRBV18|TRBD1|TRBJ2-2
TGTGCCAGCTCAACAAGGACAGGGAACACCGGGGAGCTGTTTTTT
CASSTRTGNTGELFF
>.|TRBV18|.|TRBJ1-1
TGTGCCAGCTCACCGGGCCAGAACACTGAAGCTTTCTTT
CASSPGQNTEAFF
>.|TRBV27|.|TRBJ2-3
TGTGCCAGCAGCCGGACAGTGGGGACAGATACGCAGTATTTT
CASSRTVGTDTQYF
>.|TRBV19|.|TRBJ1-5
TGTGCCAGTAGTATATCCCGGGCCCACCAGCATTTT
CASSISRAHQHF
>.|TRBV28|TRBD2|TRBJ2-1
TGTGCCAGCAGCCAATTCAGGGGTGGTACTAGCGGGAGGGCCATGTATGAGCAGTTCTTC
CASSQFRGGTSGRAMYEQFF
>many|TRBV10-3|.|TRBJ2-6
TGTGCCACCCTCGCCGGCTCTGGGGCCAACGTCCTGACTTTC
CATLAGSGANVLTF
>.|TRBV5-1|.|TRBJ1-1
TGCGCCAGCAGTTTGTCGGCAGGGTCAACTGAAGCTTTCTTT
CASSLSAGSTEAFF
>once|TRBV28|.|TRBJ2-7
TGTGCCAGCAGTTCCCCAGGGAAATCGTACGAGCAGTACTTC
CASSSPGKSYEQYF
>.|TRBV6-1|.|TRBJ1-5
TGTGCCAGCCGCCCGGGGGGCGATCAGCCCCAGCATTTT
CASRPGGDQPQHF
>.|TRBV7-2|.|TRBJ2-6
TGTGCCAGCAGCTTAGAGTACTCTGGGGCCAACGTCCTGACTTTC
CASSLEYSGANVLTF
>.|TRBV14|TRBD2|TRBJ2-1
TGTGCCAGCAGAGAGACTAGCGGGAGAGGTGAGCAGTTCTTC
CASRETSGRGEQFF
>once|TRBV7-2|.|TRBJ2-7
TGTGCCAGCACCAGGGCGGGACGCTCCTACGAGCAGTACTTC
CASTRAGRSYEQYF
>.|TRBV6-1|.|TRBJ2-7
TGTGCCAGCAGTGAAGCCTGGGACGGTACCTACGAGCAGTACTTC
CASSEAWDGTYEQYF
>once|TRBV12-2|.|TRBJ2-7
TGTGCAAGTCGCTTGCGTAACAAAGCCTACGAGCAGTACTTC
CASRLRNKAYEQYF
>few|TRBV5-6|TRBD2|TRBJ2-7
TGTGCCAGCAGCTTCGGCGGGAGGAGCTACGAGCAGTACTTC
CASSFGGRSYEQYF
>many|TRBV28|.|TRBJ1-1
TGTGCCAGCAGTTTAAGTGGACGGGTGAACACTGAAGCTTTCTTT
CASSLSGRVNTEAFF
>.|TRBV7-3|TRBD1|TRBJ2-2
TGTGCCAGCAGCACGTCACGGGACAGGGCCACCACCGGGGAGCTGTTTTTT
CASSTSRDRATTGELFF
>.|TRBV9|.|TRBJ2-7
TGTGCCAGCAGCGTAGCGCTTCTGGGTGAGCAGTACTTC
CASSVALLGEQYF
>once|TRBV14|TRBD1|TRBJ2-5
TGTGCCAGCAGCCTGAGACAGGGCCAGGGGACCCAGTACTTC
CASSLRQGQGTQYF